A selection of T cell receptor beta chains follows, all from one sample in a study of blood T cell repertoires in COVID-19. The assay was immunoSEQ multiplex PCR, and TCRdb's table has in-frame clones only and misses some. The profile shows about 140,000 clones, around 86% of them singletons. The sequencing sample was made of peripheral blood. The receptors here all came from a woman aged 80 or older with acute or convalescent COVID-19. Each CDR3 is given with its conserved first and last residue. D genes are given only for firm matches. A row's size may be missing; if present it is once, few, many or a size class.

v_call	j_call	clone_size	d_call	cdr3_aa	cdr3_nt
TRBV5-1	TRBJ2-1	NA	NA	CASSSGDTGPYNEQFF	TGCGCCAGCAGTAGTGGAGACACAGGTCCCTACAATGAGCAGTTCTTC
TRBV5-1	TRBJ2-1	NA	NA	CASRQGGEQFF	TGCGCCAGCAGACAGGGTGGTGAGCAGTTCTTC
TRBV19	TRBJ1-1	NA	TRBD1	CASNRQGFDTEAFF	TGTGCCAGTAATCGACAGGGGTTCGACACTGAAGCTTTCTTT
TRBV2	TRBJ1-1	NA	NA	CATKRRRETEAFF	TGTGCCACCAAGCGAAGGCGCGAGACTGAAGCTTTCTTT
TRBV7-2	TRBJ2-4	NA	NA	CASSLGLRPGLAKNIQYF	TGTGCCAGCAGCCTTGGGCTTAGGCCAGGGCTAGCCAAAAACATTCAGTACTTC
TRBV28	TRBJ2-2	NA	NA	CASSSLSGEFNTGELFF	TGTGCCAGCAGTTCCCTGTCCGGGGAATTTAACACCGGGGAGCTGTTTTTT
TRBV2	TRBJ2-2	NA	NA	CASREGTSNTGELFF	TGTGCCAGCAGAGAGGGGACTTCGAACACCGGGGAGCTGTTTTTT
TRBV6-5	TRBJ2-1	NA	TRBD2	CASSYSEEGGEFF	TGTGCCAGCAGTTACTCCGAGGAGGGAGGGGAGTTCTTC
TRBV27	TRBJ2-2	NA	NA	CASNKRQNTGELFF	TGTGCCAGCAACAAAAGACAAAACACCGGGGAGCTGTTTTTT
TRBV5-1	TRBJ2-3	NA	NA	CASSLPFDGGPDTQYF	TGCGCCAGCAGCTTGCCCTTTGACGGGGGGCCAGATACGCAGTATTTT
TRBV18	TRBJ1-6	NA	NA	CASSPYEGPLSPLHF	TGTGCCAGCTCACCCTACGAGGGCCCACTTTCACCCCTCCACTTT
TRBV28	TRBJ1-2	NA	TRBD1	CASIGDSIIYGYTF	TGTGCCAGCATTGGGGACAGCATTATCTATGGCTACACCTTC
TRBV27	TRBJ1-5	NA	NA	CASLLFAGSDQPQHF	TGTGCCAGCCTATTGTTCGCAGGGTCTGATCAGCCCCAGCATTTT
TRBV2	TRBJ1-3	NA	NA	CASSVSVSGNTIYF	TGTGCCAGCAGTGTATCGGTCTCTGGAAACACCATATATTTT
TRBV7-8	TRBJ2-3	NA	TRBD1	CASSLPLTGDPDTQYF	TGTGCCAGCAGCCTACCTTTGACAGGGGACCCAGATACGCAGTATTTT
TRBV19	TRBJ2-7	NA	NA	CASSILGPQRRLYF	TGTGCCAGTAGTATATTAGGACCGCAAAGGAGGTTGTACTTC
TRBV7-2	TRBJ2-1	NA	NA	CASSPIQGIEQFF	TGTGCCAGCAGCCCCATACAGGGCATTGAGCAGTTCTTC
TRBV7-9	TRBJ1-5	NA	NA	CASSLGTGNSNQPQHF	TGTGCCAGCAGCTTAGGAACAGGGAATAGCAATCAGCCCCAGCATTTT
TRBV5-5	TRBJ2-1	once	NA	CASSLAGGSGSYNEQFF	TGTGCCAGCAGCTTGGCCGGAGGGTCAGGCTCCTACAATGAGCAGTTCTTC
TRBV21-1	TRBJ1-3	NA	NA	CASTKGGSGLGNTIYF	TGTGCCAGCACCAAGGGAGGGTCTGGACTGGGAAACACCATATATTTT
TRBV30	TRBJ2-3	once	TRBD2	CAWSSGVSTDTQYF	TGTGCCTGGAGTAGCGGGGTTAGCACAGATACGCAGTATTTT